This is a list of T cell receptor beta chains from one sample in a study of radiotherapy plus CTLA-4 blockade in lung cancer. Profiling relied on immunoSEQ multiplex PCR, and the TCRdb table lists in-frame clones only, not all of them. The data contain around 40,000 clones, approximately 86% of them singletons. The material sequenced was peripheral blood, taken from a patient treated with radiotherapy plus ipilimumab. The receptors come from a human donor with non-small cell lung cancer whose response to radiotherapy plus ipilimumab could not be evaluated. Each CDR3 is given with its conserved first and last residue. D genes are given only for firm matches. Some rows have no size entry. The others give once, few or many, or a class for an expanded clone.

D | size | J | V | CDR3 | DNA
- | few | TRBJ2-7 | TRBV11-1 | CASSSSFLAYEQYF | TGTGCCAGCAGCTCGTCTTTCTTAGCCTACGAGCAGTACTTC
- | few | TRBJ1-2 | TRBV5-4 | CASSLVTGMYYTF | TGTGCCAGCAGCTTGGTCACGGGGATGTACTACACCTTC
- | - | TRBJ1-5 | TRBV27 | CASSRGGDNQPQHF | TGTGCCAGCAGTAGGGGGGGGGACAATCAGCCCCAGCATTTT
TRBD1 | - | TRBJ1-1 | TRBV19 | CASHGTGRYTEAFF | TGTGCCAGCCATGGGACAGGGAGATACACTGAAGCTTTCTTT
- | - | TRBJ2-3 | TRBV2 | CASSAPGEPSTDTQYF | TGTGCCAGCAGTGCCCCCGGGGAGCCCTCCACAGATACGCAGTATTTT
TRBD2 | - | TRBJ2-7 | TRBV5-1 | CASFVASYSGSSYEQYF | TGCGCCAGCTTCGTCGCAAGCTATAGCGGGAGTTCTTACGAGCAGTACTTC
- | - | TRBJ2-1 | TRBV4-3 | CASSPNRERGNCLF | TGCGCCAGCAGCCCCAACCGGGAGAGGGGAAATTGTCTCTTC
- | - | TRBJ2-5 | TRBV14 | CASSQGYEQYF | TGTGCCAGCAGCCAAGGCTATGAGCAGTACTTC
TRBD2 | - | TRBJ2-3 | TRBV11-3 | CASSDSGGGDTQYF | TGTGCCAGCAGTGATAGCGGGGGGGGCGATACGCAGTATTTT
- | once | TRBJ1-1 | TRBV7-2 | CASSTQVNTEAFF | TGTGCCAGCAGCACCCAGGTGAACACTGAAGCTTTCTTT
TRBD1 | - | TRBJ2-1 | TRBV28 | CASSLGTGVQGEQFF | TGTGCCAGCAGTCTCGGCACAGGGGTTCAGGGTGAGCAGTTCTTC
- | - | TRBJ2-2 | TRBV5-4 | CASSPWGLYTGELFF | TGTGCCAGCAGCCCGTGGGGGCTCTACACCGGGGAGCTGTTTTTT
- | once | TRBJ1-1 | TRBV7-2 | CASSLGRGGNPEAFF | TGTGCCAGCAGCTTAGGACGCGGCGGGAACCCTGAAGCTTTCTTT
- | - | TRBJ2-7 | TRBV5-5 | CASSLDPNYEQYF | TGTGCCAGCAGCTTGGATCCTAACTACGAGCAGTACTTC
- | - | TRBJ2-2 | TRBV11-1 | CASSLGGVNTGELFF | TGTGCCAGCAGCCTAGGTGGAGTAAACACCGGGGAGCTGTTTTTT
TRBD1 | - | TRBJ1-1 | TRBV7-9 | CASSLRGQRTEAFF | TGTGCCAGCAGCTTAAGGGGACAGCGCACTGAAGCTTTCTTT
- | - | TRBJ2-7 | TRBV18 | CASSPGRSYEQYF | TGTGCCAGCTCACCGGGCAGGTCCTACGAGCAGTACTTC
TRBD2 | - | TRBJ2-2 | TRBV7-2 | CASSLVWRGGGELFF | TGTGCCAGCAGCTTAGTGTGGCGGGGGGGCGGGGAGCTGTTTTTT
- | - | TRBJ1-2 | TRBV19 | CASSTLTPREGYTF | TGTGCCAGTAGTACCCTCACCCCGCGGGAGGGCTACACCTTC
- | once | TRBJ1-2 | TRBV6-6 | CASKDPGGQNYGYTF | TGTGCCAGCAAGGACCCGGGAGGACAGAACTATGGCTACACCTTC
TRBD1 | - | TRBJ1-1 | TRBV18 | CASSPGQGVNTEAFF | TGTGCCAGCTCACCTGGACAGGGGGTGAACACTGAAGCTTTCTTT
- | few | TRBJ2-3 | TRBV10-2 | CASRGGSSTDTQYF | TGCGCCAGCAGGGGAGGTTCCAGCACAGATACGCAGTATTTT
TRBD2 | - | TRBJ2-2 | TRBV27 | CASSLSRRASGSRGGELFF | TGTGCCAGCAGTTTATCGAGGCGTGCTAGCGGGAGTCGAGGCGGGGAGCTGTTTTTT
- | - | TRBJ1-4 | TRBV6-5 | CASSYSGGEKLFF | TGTGCCAGCAGTTACTCGGGAGGGGAAAAACTGTTTTTT
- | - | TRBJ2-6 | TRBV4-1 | CASSQVGGRGTGANVLTF | TGCGCCAGCAGCCAAGTAGGGGGTAGGGGAACTGGGGCCAACGTCCTGACTTTC
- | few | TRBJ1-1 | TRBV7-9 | CASSSVISNTEAFF | TGTGCCAGCAGCTCCGTAATCTCGAACACTGAAGCTTTCTTT
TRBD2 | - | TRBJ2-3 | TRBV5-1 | CASSLNPGGNTQYF | TGCGCCAGCAGCTTGAATCCCGGGGGGAATACGCAGTATTTT
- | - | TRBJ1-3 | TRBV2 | CASRANSGNTIYF | TGTGCCAGCAGAGCGAACTCTGGAAACACCATATATTTT
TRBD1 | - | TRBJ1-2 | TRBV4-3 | CASSPRTGIPYGYTF | TGCGCCAGCAGCCCTCGGACAGGGATCCCCTATGGCTACACCTTC
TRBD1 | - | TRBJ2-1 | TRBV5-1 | CASSSGQAYNEQFF | TGCGCCAGCAGCTCGGGACAGGCCTACAATGAGCAGTTCTTC
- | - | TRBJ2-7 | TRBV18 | CASSPLPGYEQYF | TGTGCCAGCTCACCTCTCCCCGGCTACGAGCAGTACTTC